This TCR beta chain is from a study of T cell repertoires in cytomegalovirus infection. The CDR3 covers 14 residues. Germline loops: CDR1 SGHTA, CDR2 FQGNSA. V was clipped by 10 bases and J by 2 bases; unmatched bases: 7. This clonotype was observed at least ten times. TCRdb re-derived calls from the reads in MiXCR, one entry per CDR3 protein. In the table there are 310,000 or so distinct CDR3 sequences, 15% to 20% of which are singletons. The sequence was obtained from a human donor in good health (CMV status not recorded). Some clones in this sample may be carry-over from other donors' samples. The V gene is TRBV7-2, the J gene TRBJ2-5, with TRBD2 identical over 10 bases. Sequencing input: PBMCs. CDR3 coding DNA: TGTGCCACTAGGCTAGCGGGGGCTCAAGAGACCCAGTACTTC. Its translation: CATRLAGAQETQYF.